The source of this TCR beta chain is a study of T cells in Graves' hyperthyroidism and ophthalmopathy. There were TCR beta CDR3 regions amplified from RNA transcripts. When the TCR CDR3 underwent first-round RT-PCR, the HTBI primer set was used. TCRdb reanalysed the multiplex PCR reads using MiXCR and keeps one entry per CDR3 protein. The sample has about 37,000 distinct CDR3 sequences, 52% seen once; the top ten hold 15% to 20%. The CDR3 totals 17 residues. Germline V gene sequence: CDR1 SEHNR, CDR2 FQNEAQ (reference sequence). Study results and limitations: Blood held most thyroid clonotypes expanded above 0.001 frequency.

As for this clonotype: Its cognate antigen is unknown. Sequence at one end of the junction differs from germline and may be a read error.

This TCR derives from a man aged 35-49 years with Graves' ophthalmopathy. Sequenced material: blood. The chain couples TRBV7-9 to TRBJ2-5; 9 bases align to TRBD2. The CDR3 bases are TGCGCCAGCAGCCAAGATACTGAGCGGGAGGTGGGAGAGACCCAGTACTTC. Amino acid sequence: CASSQDTEREVGETQYF.